A single sample is the source of the 6 T cell receptor beta chains below, sequenced in a study of PD-L1 blockade in urothelial cancer. Libraries were prepared by immunoSEQ multiplex PCR; TCRdb keeps only in-frame clonotypes and omits some of them. The repertoire includes about 48,000 clones, around 86% of them detected once, and under 11% sits in the top ten. Time point given: peripheral blood 6 weeks after treatment start. The sequencing here drew on PBMCs, taken around atezolizumab (anti-PD-L1) treatment. These receptors were collected from a man in his fifties or sixties with urothelial cancer.

The chain carries TRBV7-3 and TRBJ2-2, with 10 bases aligning to TRBD1. V was clipped by 8 bases and J by 4 bases; unmatched bases: 7. CDR1 is SGHTA and CDR2 is FQGTGA in the germline V gene. This CDR3 has 15 residues. Written as DNA, the CDR3 is TGTGCCAGCCGGGAGGGGACAGGGGTCACCGGGGAGCTGTTTTTT. Translating gives CASREGTGVTGELFF.

The chain links TRBV28 to TRBJ1-6; D is unresolved. The CDR3 has 13 residues. CDR1 and CDR2 from the germline V gene are MDHEN and SYDVKM. The V end was cut by 3 bases, the J end by 7 bases, with 7 bases between. DNA for the CDR3: TGTGCCAGCAGTTTCCGGGGAAATTCACCCCTCCACTTT. Translating gives CASSFRGNSPLHF.

The CDR3: CASSDRDRGPPFLYGYTF. In nucleotides, the CDR3 is TGTGCCAGCAGCGACCGGGACAGGGGGCCTCCCTTTCTCTATGGCTACACCTTC. This chain uses TRBV13 with TRBJ1-2; 12 positions agree with TRBD1. This CDR3 spans 18 amino acids. With V trimmed by 5 bases and J by 4 bases, 14 bases remained unmatched. The V gene's germline CDR1 is PRHDT and CDR2 FYEKMQ (reference sequence).

A few counts support this clone. The rearrangement joins TRBV7-9 to TRBJ2-7; possible D gene TRBD2, 6 bases. Germline V gene lookup returns CDR1 SEHNR and CDR2 FQNEAQ (reference sequence). The CDR3 is 12 residues long. V was pared by 8 bases and J by 4 bases, with 12 bases between. CDR3 in amino acids: CASAGLLYEQYF. In nucleotides, the CDR3 is TGTGCCAGCGCGGGACTTTTATACGAGCAGTACTTC.

This chain connects TRBV18 to TRBJ2-7; maybe TRBD2 (6 bases). The length of the CDR3 is 12 residues. The V gene's germline CDR1 is KGHSH and CDR2 LQKENI. V gave up 6 bases and J gave up 4 bases, with 10 bases separating them. The CDR3 loop is CASSWTKYEQYF. The CDR3 DNA sequence: TGTGCCAGCTCTTGGACTAAATACGAGCAGTACTTC.

The genes are TRBV5-4 and TRBJ1-2; D is unclear. CDR1 is SGHNT, CDR2 YYREEE, per germline (reference sequence). This CDR3 has 13 amino acids. Trimming took 0 bases from V and 0 from J, leaving 3 bases between them. CDR3 in amino acids: CASSLVANYGYTF. The CDR3 DNA sequence: TGTGCCAGCAGCTTGGTCGCTAACTATGGCTACACCTTC.